One and the same sample provided the 6 T cell receptor beta chains below, sequenced in a study of blood T cell repertoires in COVID-19. Some clones are missing from TCRdb's copy, which holds only in-frame ones; the method was immunoSEQ multiplex PCR. Of about 210,000 clones in the sample, 81% were seen once. What was sequenced was PBMCs or T cells enriched from blood (not recorded which). The source of these receptors is a woman aged 45-59 years with acute COVID-19.

This clone was detected only a few times. The V gene is TRBV4-2, the J gene TRBJ1-5; D gene unclear. Germline CDR1 is LGHNA and CDR2 is YNFKEQ. V was trimmed by 2 bases and J by 4 bases, leaving 12 bases between them. The length of the CDR3 is 15 residues. The CDR3 is CASSQFYDKNQPQHF. DNA for the CDR3: TGTGCCAGCAGCCAATTTTACGACAAAAATCAGCCCCAGCATTTT.

The V and J genes are TRBV5-1 and TRBJ1-1, with 9 bases that match TRBD1. In germline, CDR1 is SGHRS, CDR2 YFSETQ. There are 13 residues in the CDR3. With V trimmed by 7 bases and J by 4 bases, 5 bases remained unmatched. This CDR3 reads CASRPTGGTEAFF. CDR3 nucleotide sequence: TGCGCCAGCCGCCCGACAGGGGGCACTGAAGCTTTCTTT.

The chain recombines TRBV11-2 with TRBJ2-6; D is unclear. The germline V and J ends were trimmed by 3 bases and 3 bases, with 6 bases remaining between them. CDR1 SGHAT and CDR2 FQNNGV come from the germline V gene. The CDR3 loop spans 14 amino acids. CDR3 loop: CASSLNYGANVLTF. For the CDR3, the DNA is TGTGCCAGCAGCTTGAACTATGGGGCCAACGTCCTGACTTTC.

The chain employs TRBV9 and TRBJ2-3; 7 bases are shared with TRBD2. CDR1 and CDR2 (germline): SGDLS, YYNGEE. This CDR3 has 15 amino acids. V lost 2 bases, J lost 1 base, and 4 bases stayed unmatched. This chain's CDR3 is CASSVREGGTDTQYF. CDR3 nucleotide sequence: TGTGCCAGCAGCGTGAGGGAGGGTGGCACAGATACGCAGTATTTT.

This clone was counted only a few times. The CDR3 loop reads CASSYDRVQNNEQFF. The CDR3 nucleotides read TGTGCCAGCAGTTACGACAGGGTTCAGAACAATGAGCAGTTCTTC. The V and J genes are TRBV6-2 or TRBV6-3 and TRBJ2-1, with TRBD1 matching over 7 bases. Germline V CDR1 and CDR2: MNHEY, SVGEGT. J gave up 5 bases and V 2 bases, and 6 bases lay outside the gene matches. CDR3 length: 15 amino acids.

V gene TRBV12-2 combines with J gene TRBJ1-4; TRBD1, the table's D call, was not compared with the DNA. TRBV12-2 is deemed a pseudogene. The CDR3 is made up of 17 amino acids. CDR3: CASRLRSVGAEDEKLFF. DNA for the CDR3: TGTGCAAGTCGCTTACGTTCGGTGGGGGCTGAAGATGAAAAACTGTTTTTT.